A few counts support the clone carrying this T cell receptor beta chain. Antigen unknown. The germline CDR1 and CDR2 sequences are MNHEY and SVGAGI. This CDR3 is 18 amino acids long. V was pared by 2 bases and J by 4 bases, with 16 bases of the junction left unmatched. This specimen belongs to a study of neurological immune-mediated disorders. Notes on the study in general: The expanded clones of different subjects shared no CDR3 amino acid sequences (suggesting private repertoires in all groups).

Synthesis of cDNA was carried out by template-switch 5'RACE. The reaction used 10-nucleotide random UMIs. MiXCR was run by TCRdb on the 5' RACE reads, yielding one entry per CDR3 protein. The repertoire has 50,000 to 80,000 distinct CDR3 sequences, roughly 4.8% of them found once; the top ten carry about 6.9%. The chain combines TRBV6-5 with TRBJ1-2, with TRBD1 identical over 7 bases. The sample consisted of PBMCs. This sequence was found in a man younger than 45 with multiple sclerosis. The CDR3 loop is CASSYQGGQTHRGYGYTF. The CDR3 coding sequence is TGTGCCAGCAGTTACCAGGGGGGACAGACCCACCGGGGCTATGGCTACACCTTC.